This record looks at one T cell receptor beta chain sequence and its context. The sample comes from a study of blood T cell repertoires in COVID-19. Study as a whole: The United States, Italy and Spain supplied acute and convalescent COVID-19 samples. T cells, B-cell-depleted T cells, or PBMCs provided the cDNA or gDNA that served as material.

As handled by the study authors: Cell counts per sample came from amplifying reference gene primers. TCRdb's copy holds only in-frame clones and misses some; the assay was immunoSEQ multiplex PCR. The V and J calls and clone size were taken over from that table, and D and trimming were inferred from the DNA. The table lists about 260,000 clones, roughly 87% of them singletons. Germline CDR1 MNHEY, CDR2 SVGAGI. The CDR3 loop spans 14 amino acids. With 7 bases clipped from V and 8 bases from J, the junction kept 8 bases outside the gene matches. The receptor's source is a woman in her forties or fifties who had recovered from COVID-19. The chain joins TRBV6-5 to TRBJ1-4, with TRBD1 matching over 9 bases. The specimen was peripheral blood. As DNA, the CDR3 is TGTGCCAGCACCCCCGGGACAGGGATGGAAAAACTGTTTTTT. It yields the protein CASTPGTGMEKLFF.